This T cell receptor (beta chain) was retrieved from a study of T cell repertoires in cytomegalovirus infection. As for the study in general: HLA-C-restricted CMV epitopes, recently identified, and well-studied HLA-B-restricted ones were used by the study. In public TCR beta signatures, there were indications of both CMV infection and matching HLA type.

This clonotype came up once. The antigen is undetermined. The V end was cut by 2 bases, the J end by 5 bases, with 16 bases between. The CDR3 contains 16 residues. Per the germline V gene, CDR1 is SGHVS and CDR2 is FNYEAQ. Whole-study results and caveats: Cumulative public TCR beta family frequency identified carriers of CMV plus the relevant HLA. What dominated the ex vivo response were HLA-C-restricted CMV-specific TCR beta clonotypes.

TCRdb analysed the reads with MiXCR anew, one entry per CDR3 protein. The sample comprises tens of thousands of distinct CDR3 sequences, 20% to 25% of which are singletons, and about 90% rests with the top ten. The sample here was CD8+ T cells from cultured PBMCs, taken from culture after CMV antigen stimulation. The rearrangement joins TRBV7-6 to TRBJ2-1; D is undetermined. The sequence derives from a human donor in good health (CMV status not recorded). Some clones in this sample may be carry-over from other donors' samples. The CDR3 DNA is TGTGCCAGCAGCTTAAGGCCGACTCGCCGGGACAATGAGCAGTTCTTC. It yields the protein CASSLRPTRRDNEQFF.